This T cell receptor beta chain is from a study of Ad26.COV2.S vaccination and SARS-CoV-2 variants. The table came from immunoSEQ multiplex PCR; TCRdb's copy has only in-frame clones and leaves some out. The data contain some 180,000 clones, roughly 87% of them singletons. The ends lost 4 bases at V and 6 bases at J; junction bases unmatched: 4. CDR3 size: 15 residues. Germline V CDR1 and CDR2: MNHEY, SMNVEV (reference sequence). The chain combines TRBV27 with TRBJ1-5; 12 nucleotides agree with TRBD1. This TCR derives from a human donor who had recovered from COVID-19. The specimen comprised peripheral blood, sampled after recovery from COVID-19. CDR3 loop: CASSSGTGGFQPQHF. In DNA, the CDR3 is TGTGCCAGCAGTTCAGGGACAGGGGGCTTTCAGCCCCAGCATTTT.